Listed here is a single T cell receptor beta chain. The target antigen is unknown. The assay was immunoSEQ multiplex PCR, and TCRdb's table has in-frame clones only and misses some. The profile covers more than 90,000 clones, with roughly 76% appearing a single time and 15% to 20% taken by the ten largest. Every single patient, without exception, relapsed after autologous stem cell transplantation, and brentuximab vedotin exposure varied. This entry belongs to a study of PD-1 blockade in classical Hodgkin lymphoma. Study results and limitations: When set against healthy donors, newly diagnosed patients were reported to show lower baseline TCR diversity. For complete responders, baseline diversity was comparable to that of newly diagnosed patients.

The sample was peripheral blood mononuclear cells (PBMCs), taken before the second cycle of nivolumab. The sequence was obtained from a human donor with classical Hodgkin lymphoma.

DNA for the CDR3: TGTGCCAGCAGGCCGTCGCAGGGGTACGAAAAACTGTTTTTT. It encodes CASRPSQGYEKLFF. The chain recombines TRBV2 with TRBJ1-4, with D perhaps TRBD1 (6 bases). The V gene's germline CDR1 is SNHLY and CDR2 FYNNEI. Between the trimmed V and J ends, which lost 6 bases and 8 bases, there was a span of 16 bases. The CDR3 totals 14 residues.